What follows describes a single T cell receptor beta chain. This clonotype was detected many times. The antigen it recognizes is unknown. No base qualities exist here, and no much larger clone lies one base off it. These data are taken from a study of T cells in Graves' hyperthyroidism and ophthalmopathy (dated by TCRdb to about 2019). For the wider study: Peripheral blood samples were taken at initial diagnosis, before any treatment was given. To identify TCR V-J signatures that set the groups apart, the researchers used a discovery cohort of 100 patients, made up of under 50 with Graves' ophthalmopathy and 57 with stable Graves' hyperthyroidism. An independent validation cohort of 18 to 20 hyperthyroidism patients and 17 patients who later progressed to ophthalmopathy tested prospective prediction of ophthalmopathy. The 100 discovery patients were divided at random into training and test sets in a 7:3 ratio. In six Graves' hyperthyroidism patients, the study also compared T-cell repertoires from thyroid tissue with T-cell repertoires from blood. Following sampling, methimazole starting at 30 mg daily was given to hyperthyroidism patients, and high-dose intravenous methylprednisolone was given to ophthalmopathy patients. According to the paper, TCR Vbeta CDR3 sequencing was carried out on 120 to 150 peripheral blood samples, which came from about 45 ophthalmopathy, around 75 hyperthyroidism and approximately 17 progressor patients.

Results the study describes overall, beyond this receptor: Most expanded thyroid clonotypes (frequency above 0.001) were also detected in blood, suggesting blood repertoires may reflect thyroid immune responses. Sample size was not statistically predetermined, and investigators were not blinded to group allocation. In validation, the model predicted progression to ophthalmopathy a median of around six months before onset, with 65% to 71% sensitivity and 72.22% specificity. A model built on a 13 V-J signature distinguished ophthalmopathy from stable hyperthyroidism, reaching over 85% sensitivity and approximately 81% specificity in cross-validation and 80%/75% in testing.

The CDR3 goes from the cysteine to the phenylalanine over 17 residues. Only CDR3 DNA is held: 51 bases, read in frame from base 1. A distance of 15 bases separates the germline ends of V and J, which lose 3 bases and 0 bases respectively. The germline V gene specifies MDHEN as CDR1 and SYDVKM as CDR2. In the ophthalmopathy patients, disease was moderately to severely active, with a Clinical Activity Score of 3 or more, a NOSPECS grade of 4 or more, and a duration of less than 3 months. Exclusion was applied to patients with uncontrolled infections, other autoimmune diseases, pregnancy or lactation. Diagnoses were based on clinical symptoms, serum thyroxine and TRAb, thyroid ultrasound and orbital computed tomography. Ficoll-Paque density gradient centrifugation was used to isolate PBMCs from 9.5 to 10 ml of fresh peripheral blood. Trizol reagent was used to extract total RNA, and RNA quality was then checked on an Agilent 2100 Bioanalyzer.

The TCR beta CDR3 regions were amplified from the RNA transcripts. For the first round of RT-PCR on the TCR CDR3, the HTBI primer set was used together with the Qiagen OneStep RT-PCR kit. A second multiplex PCR round built the libraries, followed by size selection and purification. Paired-end sequencing of the libraries was performed with 100 bp reads on an Illumina HiSeq2000. In the paper's pipeline: Raw data were processed with SOAPnuke, discarding reads with adapters, uncalled bases, mean Phred below 15, or no exact constant-primer or identifier match. High-quality paired reads were merged using COPE v1.2.5, and each unique nucleotide sequence was defined as a clonotype. MiTCR v1.1 was used to align the clonotypes against IMGT TRBV, TRBD and TRBJ reference segments. Analysis was restricted to V-J combinations with a frequency above 0.0001, which covered 99.2% of repertoires. A TCS score was defined as the ratio of F50 (clonal expansion) to E x V (chaos), with BLOSUM62-based TCRdist applied between CDR3 peptides within each V-J. Welch's t-statistics and random forest reduced 514 V-J features to roughly 13, which were used in a naive Bayes classifier (R e1071). TCRdb took the public reads, trimmed them with fastp at Q25, ran MiXCR for clone calling and kept in-frame beta chains. When rows share a CDR3 protein, they turn into one entry using the most common DNA and genes. None of the V and J calls come from the authors' own analysis; TCRdb made them. Across this sample there are 360,000 or so distinct CDR3 sequences, with around 18% seen only once. About 16% of the sample goes to the ten largest clones.

The sequence is built from TRBV28 and TRBJ1-5; the D gene remains uncertain. This clonotype was sampled from a woman aged 40 to 55 with Graves' ophthalmopathy. The sequencing input was blood. The CDR3 protein sequence reads: CASSLIPTHLSNQPQHF. The base sequence is TGTGCCAGCAGTTTGATTCCGACACATCTTAGCAATCAGCCCCAGCATTTT.